One TCR beta chain is described in this entry. This sample stems from a study of blood T cell repertoires in COVID-19. Study context: Some COVID-19 samples were acute and others convalescent; all came from the United States, Italy and Spain. PBMCs, B-cell-depleted T cells, or T cells provided the cDNA or gDNA that made up the material.

As processed by the authors: Amplified reference gene primers provided the basis for estimating nucleated cell counts. The assay was immunoSEQ multiplex PCR, and TCRdb's table has in-frame clones only and misses some. The DNA gave D and trimming, while V, J and clone size come from that table. The sample consists of about 210,000 clones, roughly nine tenths of them appearing once. The sequence derives from a man aged 25-45 years with acute or convalescent COVID-19. Sequences were obtained from peripheral blood.

The CDR3 coding sequence is TGCGCCAGCAGCTCGGGCAGGGGCTCAGGGGTGGCGACCACTGAAGCTTTCTTT. Translating gives CASSSGRGSGVATTEAFF. The J gene is TRBJ1-1, the V gene TRBV5-1, with D tentatively TRBD1 (6 bases). This CDR3 has 18 residues. V dropped 3 bases and J dropped 4 bases, with 25 bases sitting between them. Germline lookup yields CDR1 SGHRS and CDR2 YFSETQ.